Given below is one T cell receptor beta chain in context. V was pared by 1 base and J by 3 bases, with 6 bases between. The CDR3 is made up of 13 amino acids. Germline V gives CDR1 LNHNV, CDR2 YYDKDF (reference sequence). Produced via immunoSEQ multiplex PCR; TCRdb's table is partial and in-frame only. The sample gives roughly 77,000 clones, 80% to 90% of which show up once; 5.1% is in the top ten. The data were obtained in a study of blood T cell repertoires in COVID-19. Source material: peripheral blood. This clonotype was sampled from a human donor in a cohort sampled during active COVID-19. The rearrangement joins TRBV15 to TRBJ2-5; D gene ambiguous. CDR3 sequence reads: CATSRAPEETQYF. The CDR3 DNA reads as TGTGCCACCAGCAGAGCCCCAGAAGAGACCCAGTACTTC.